These 21 T cell receptor beta chains originate from one sample sequenced in a study of cytomegalovirus exposure and HLA in healthy donors. The primer mix had 60 Vbeta and 13 Jbeta primers. Sequenced by immunoSEQ multiplex PCR; TCRdb stores in-frame clones only, minus some. The top ten hold approximately 8% of the sample, which has about 110,000 clones, around 80% seen once. The sample was PBMCs. The receptors were sampled from a man aged 40-49 years in good health and CMV-seropositive.

The chain has TRBV4-3 and TRBJ2-5, with 11 bases matching TRBD2. The CDR3 is 15 amino acids. The germline gives CDR1 LGHNA, CDR2 YSLEER. Trimming cost V 3 bases and J 4 bases; bases outside gene matches: 4. CDR3 amino acids: CASSQSLAGGETQYF. The CDR3 region has the DNA TGCGCCAGCAGCCAGTCTCTAGCGGGGGGAGAGACCCAGTACTTC.

The chain joins TRBV5-5 to TRBJ2-7; 8 positions agree with TRBD2. Looked up from germline, CDR1 is SGHKS and CDR2 is YYEKEE (reference sequence). This CDR3 region has 15 residues. With 4 bases clipped from V and 3 bases from J, the junction kept 9 bases outside the gene matches. The CDR3 region is CASSQLAALNYEQYF. The CDR3 region has the DNA TGTGCCAGCAGCCAACTAGCGGCGTTGAACTACGAGCAGTACTTC.

The chain recombines TRBV5-8 with TRBJ1-1, with D unresolved. V gave up 3 bases and J gave up 5 bases, with 11 bases separating them. The CDR3 spans 13 residues. Per germline, CDR1 SGHTS and CDR2 YDEGEE. The CDR3 sequence: CASSSQSLTEAFF. CDR3 DNA sequence: TGTGCCAGCAGCTCACAGTCCTTGACTGAAGCTTTCTTT.

The chain employs TRBV1 and TRBJ2-4; TRBD1, as called in the table, went unchecked against the DNA. TRBV1 is an annotated pseudogene. The CDR3 totals 16 residues. The chain's CDR3 is CTSSLLPGQGVYVQCF. The CDR3 DNA sequence: TGCACCAGCAGCCTGCTCCCGGGACAGGGGGTTTACGTTCAGTGCTTC.

This sequence joins TRBV4-1 and TRBJ2-5, with 8 nucleotides matching TRBD2. Germline assignment: CDR1 MGHRA and CDR2 YSYEKL. This CDR3 is 17 amino acids long. J lost 4 bases, V lost 0 bases, and 10 bases had no gene match. For the CDR3, the DNA is TGCGCCAGCAGCCAAGATCGGTCTACGGGGGGGGGAGAGACCCAGTACTTC. Translating it yields CASSQDRSTGGGETQYF.

The rearrangement uses TRBV30 and TRBJ2-5; 10 bases map to TRBD1. The V and J ends lost 6 bases and 5 bases, in that order; junction bases with no gene match: 9. The germline CDR1 and CDR2 sequences are GTSNPN and SVGIG (reference sequence). This CDR3 is 14 amino acids long. CDR3: CACTTGGGWETQYF. CDR3 nucleotide sequence: TGTGCCTGTACGACAGGGGGCGGGTGGGAGACCCAGTACTTC. Supplemented by reference TRBV30 and TRBJ2-5, the full variable domain reads SQTIHQWPATLVQPVGSPLSLECTVEGTSNPNLYWYRQAAGRGLQLLFYSVGIGQISSEVPQNLSASRPQDRQFILSSKKLLLSDSGFYLCACTTGGGWETQYFGPGTRLLVL.

J is TRBJ2-5 and V is TRBV27; possible D gene TRBD2, 5 bases. Germline assignment: CDR1 MNHEY and CDR2 SMNVEV (reference sequence). The CDR3 has 14 residues. The V and J ends lost 1 base and 4 bases respectively, with 10 bases between them. CDR3 DNA sequence: TGTGCCAGCAGTTTATTGGCCGGGATAGAGACCCAGTACTTC. Translation gives CASSLLAGIETQYF.

The chain is built from TRBV5-6 and TRBJ2-6; tentative D call: TRBD2 (6 bases). The CDR3 contains 18 residues. Trimming shortened V by 4 bases and J by 1 base, and 18 bases separated the two germline ends. Per germline, CDR1 SGHDT and CDR2 YYEEEE. DNA for the CDR3: TGTGCCAGCAGCCCAGCCGGGAGTCGGGTGTCTGGGGCCAACGTCCTGACTTTC. This sequence encodes CASSPAGSRVSGANVLTF.

This rearrangement joins TRBV6-6 to TRBJ1-6; 7 bases fit TRBD1. Germline V lookup: CDR1 MNHNY, CDR2 SVGAGI (reference sequence). V lost 5 bases to trimming and J lost 8 bases; unmatched junction nucleotides: 12. The CDR3 runs 16 residues. In DNA, the CDR3 is TGTGCCAGCAGTCACAAACTGACAGGGCGAGATTCACCCCTCCACTTT. Its protein is CASSHKLTGRDSPLHF.

V and J are TRBV9 and TRBJ2-1; TRBD1 matches 7 bases. Trimming removed 0 bases from V and 7 bases from J; junction bases left unmatched: 4. This CDR3 comprises 14 residues. Germline V CDR1 and CDR2: SGDLS, YYNGEE. The CDR3, as DNA: TGTGCCAGCAGCGTAGTGGGGGACAGAAATGAGCAGTTCTTC. Its protein is CASSVVGDRNEQFF.

The rearrangement links TRBV1 to TRBJ2-5; the DNA was not compared with TRBD2, the D call given in the table. TRBV1 is marked as a pseudogene. This CDR3 region has 15 residues. The CDR3 DNA is TGCACCAGGGGTTCCAGCGGGTGGTACCAAGAGACCCAGTACTTC. Protein product: CTRGSSGWYQETQYF.

This clone showed up just a few times. One junction end does not reproduce the germline sequence, and a read error may be involved. V is TRBV7-7 and J is TRBJ2-3; 7 bases are shared with TRBD2. Germline loops: CDR1 SSHAT, CDR2 FNYEAQ (reference sequence). This CDR3 is 14 amino acids long. CDR3: CASSSGGSTDTQYF. CDR3 nucleotide sequence: TGTGCTAGCAGCTCGGGGGGTAGCACAGATACGCAGTATTTT.

The V gene is TRBV5-5, the J gene TRBJ1-1; D remains ambiguous. CDR1 is SGHKS and CDR2 is YYEKEE in the germline V gene (reference sequence). Trimming cost V 5 bases and J 4 bases, with 12 bases left between them. This CDR3 region has 13 residues. As DNA, the CDR3 is TGTGCCAGCAGGGGGTCCGGGGTCACTGAAGCTTTCTTT. It yields the protein CASRGSGVTEAFF.

This rearrangement joins TRBV6-6 to TRBJ2-3; TRBD2 matches 8 bases. Unmatched junction bases numbered 3, after V lost 2 bases and J lost 2 bases. The length of the CDR3 is 15 residues. Germline V gene data show CDR1 as MNHNY and CDR2 as SVGAGI (reference sequence). The CDR3 loop reads CASSYQRGTTDTQYF. The CDR3 DNA reads as TGTGCCAGCAGTTACCAGCGGGGGACCACAGATACGCAGTATTTT.

This clone came up a few times. The V and J genes are TRBV4-3 and TRBJ2-7; 7 nucleotides align to TRBD2. V lost 1 base to trimming and J lost 3 bases; unmatched junction nucleotides: 6. The CDR3 runs to 15 residues. Per germline, CDR1 LGHNA and CDR2 YSLEER. DNA of the CDR3: TGCGCCAGCAGCCAAGGGAGCGGGATTGGCTACGAGCAGTACTTC. Translation gives CASSQGSGIGYEQYF.

For the CDR3, the DNA is TGTGCCTGGAGTGTACGCGGCGGTTCTAACTATGGCTACACCTTC. Its protein product is CAWSVRGGSNYGYTF. The chain couples TRBV30 to TRBJ1-2; D remains unclear. Germline loops: CDR1 GTSNPN, CDR2 SVGIG (reference sequence). Trimming removed 0 bases from V and 0 bases from J, with 11 bases in between. This CDR3 spans 15 amino acids.

The V gene is TRBV6-4, the J gene TRBJ2-3, with no clear D. The length of the CDR3 is 13 residues. The V and J ends lost 3 bases and 2 bases respectively, with 6 bases between them. CDR1 and CDR2 (germline): MRHNA, SNTAGT. The CDR3 DNA sequence: TGTGCCAGCAGTGAACAGATCACAGATACGCAGTATTTT. Protein: CASSEQITDTQYF.

The chain recombines TRBV4-2 with TRBJ2-5; D is perhaps TRBD1 (5 bases). The CDR3 covers 13 residues. Trimming left V 8 bases short and J 5 bases short, with 15 bases between. CDR1 is LGHNA, CDR2 YNFKEQ, per germline. For the CDR3, the DNA is TGTGCCAGCCCCAAAGGGGTGAGGGAGACCCAGTACTTC. Amino acid sequence: CASPKGVRETQYF.

For this clone: Germline and junction disagree at one end, which may indicate a read error. The chain is built from TRBV28 and TRBJ1-2; 9 positions agree with TRBD1. Germline assignment: CDR1 MDHEN and CDR2 SYDVKM. There are 14 residues in the CDR3. The CDR3 reads CASSLGQGNYGHTF. The CDR3 region has the DNA TGTGCCAGCAGTTTGGGACAGGGAAACTATGGCCACACCTTC.

V and J are TRBV4-3 and TRBJ2-6; 10 bases agree with TRBD1. The germline V gene has CDR1 LGHNA and CDR2 YSLEER. The ends lost 3 bases at V and 0 bases at J; junction bases unmatched: 5. CDR3 length: 18 amino acids. The DNA for the CDR3 is TGCGCCAGCAGCCAGGCGGGACAGGGGAGCTCTGGGGCCAACGTCCTGACTTTC. It yields the protein CASSQAGQGSSGANVLTF.

J is TRBJ2-7 and V is TRBV9; the D gene is possibly TRBD2 (5 bases). V lost 2 bases and J 6 bases, leaving 18 bases between the germline ends. The CDR3 covers 15 residues. Per the germline V gene, CDR1 is SGDLS and CDR2 is YYNGEE. The chain's CDR3 is CASSVRDQTFGEQYF. The CDR3 nucleotides are TGTGCCAGCAGCGTTCGGGATCAGACTTTCGGCGAGCAGTACTTC.